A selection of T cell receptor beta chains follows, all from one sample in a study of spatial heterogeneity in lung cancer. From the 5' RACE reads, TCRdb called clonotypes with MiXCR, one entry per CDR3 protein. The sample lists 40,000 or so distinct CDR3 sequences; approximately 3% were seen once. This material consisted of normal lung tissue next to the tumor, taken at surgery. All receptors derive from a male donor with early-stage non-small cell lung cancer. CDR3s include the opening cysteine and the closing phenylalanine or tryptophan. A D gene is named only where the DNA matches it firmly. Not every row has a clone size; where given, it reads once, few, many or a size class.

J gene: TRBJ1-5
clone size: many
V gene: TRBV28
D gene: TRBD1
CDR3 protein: CASRWDSRGNQPQHF
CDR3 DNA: TGTGCCAGCAGGTGGGACAGTCGAGGGAATCAGCCCCAGCATTTT

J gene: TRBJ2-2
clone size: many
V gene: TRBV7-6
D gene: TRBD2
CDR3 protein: CASSDYSSGRTGELFF
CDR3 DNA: TGTGCCAGCAGCGACTACTCTAGCGGGAGGACCGGGGAGCTGTTTTTT

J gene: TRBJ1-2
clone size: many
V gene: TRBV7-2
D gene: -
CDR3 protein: CASSLPDGANYGYTF
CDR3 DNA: TGTGCCAGCAGCCTACCAGATGGGGCTAACTATGGCTACACCTTC

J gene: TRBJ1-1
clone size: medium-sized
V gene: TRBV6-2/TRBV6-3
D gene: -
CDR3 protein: CASSPGGAEAFF
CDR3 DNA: TGTGCCAGCAGTCCGGGGGGGGCTGAAGCTTTCTTT

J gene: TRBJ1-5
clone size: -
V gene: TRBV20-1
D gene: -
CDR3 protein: CSARAVDQPQHF
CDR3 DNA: TGCAGTGCTAGAGCCGTTGATCAGCCCCAGCATTTT

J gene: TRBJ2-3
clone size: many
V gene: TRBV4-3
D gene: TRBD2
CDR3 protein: CASSQWGGDTQYF
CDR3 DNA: TGCGCCAGCAGCCAATGGGGGGGGGATACGCAGTATTTT

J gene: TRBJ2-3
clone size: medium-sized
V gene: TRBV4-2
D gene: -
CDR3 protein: CASSQGAGGATDTQYF
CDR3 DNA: TGTGCCAGCAGCCAGGGTGCAGGGGGGGCTACAGATACGCAGTATTTT

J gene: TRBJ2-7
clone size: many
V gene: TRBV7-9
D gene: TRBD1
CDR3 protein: CASSLNRQGVNEQYF
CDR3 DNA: TGTGCCAGCAGCTTAAACCGACAGGGGGTGAACGAGCAGTACTTC

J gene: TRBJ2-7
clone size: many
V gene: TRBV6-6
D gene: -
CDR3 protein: CASSFDKGGTLQYF
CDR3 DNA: TGTGCCAGCAGTTTCGACAAGGGTGGCACGTTGCAGTACTTC

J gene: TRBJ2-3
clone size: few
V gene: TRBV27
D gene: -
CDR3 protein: CASSLDRGGRTDTQYF
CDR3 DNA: TGTGCCAGCAGTCTCGATCGCGGGGGCCGCACAGATACGCAGTATTTT

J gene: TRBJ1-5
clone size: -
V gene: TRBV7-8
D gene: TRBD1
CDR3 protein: CASSLNRDRSNQPQHF
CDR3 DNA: TGTGCCAGCAGCCTGAACCGGGACAGGTCCAATCAGCCCCAGCATTTT

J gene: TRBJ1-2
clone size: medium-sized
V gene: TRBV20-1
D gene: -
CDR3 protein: CSARPGQGNYGYTF
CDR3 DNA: TGCAGTGCTAGGCCGGGGCAGGGAAACTATGGCTACACCTTC

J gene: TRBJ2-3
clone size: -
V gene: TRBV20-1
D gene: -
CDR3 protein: CSASREKTQYF
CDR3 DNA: TGCAGTGCTAGTAGAGAGAAAACGCAGTATTTT

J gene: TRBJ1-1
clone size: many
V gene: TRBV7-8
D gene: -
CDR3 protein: CASSLAGLGGITEAFF
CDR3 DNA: TGTGCCAGCAGCTTAGCGGGATTGGGGGGGATAACTGAAGCTTTCTTT

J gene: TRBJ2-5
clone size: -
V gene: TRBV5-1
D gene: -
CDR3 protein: CASRQQPNQETQYF
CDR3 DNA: TGCGCCAGCAGGCAACAGCCAAACCAAGAGACCCAGTACTTC

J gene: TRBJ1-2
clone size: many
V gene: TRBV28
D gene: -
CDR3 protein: CASSEGLSRNYGYTF
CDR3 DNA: TGTGCCAGCAGCGAGGGACTGTCCCGTAACTATGGCTACACCTTC

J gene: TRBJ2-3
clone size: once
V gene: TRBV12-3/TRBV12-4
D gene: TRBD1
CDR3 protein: CASSRIRGQGATDTQYF
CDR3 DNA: TGTGCCAGCAGTCGGATCCGGGGCCAGGGGGCCACAGATACGCAGTATTTT

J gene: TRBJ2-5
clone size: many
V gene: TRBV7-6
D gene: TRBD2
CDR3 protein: CASSSGTSRETQYF
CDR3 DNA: TGTGCCAGCAGCTCCGGGACTAGCCGCGAGACCCAGTACTTC

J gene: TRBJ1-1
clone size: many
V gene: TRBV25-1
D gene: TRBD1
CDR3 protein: CASSELQGARTEAFF
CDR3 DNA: TGTGCCAGCAGTGAGTTACAGGGGGCGCGGACTGAAGCTTTCTTT

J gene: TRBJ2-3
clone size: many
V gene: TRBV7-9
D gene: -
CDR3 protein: CASSLAPGPTYTQYF
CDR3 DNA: TGTGCCAGCAGCTTAGCTCCGGGACCGACCTATACGCAGTATTTT

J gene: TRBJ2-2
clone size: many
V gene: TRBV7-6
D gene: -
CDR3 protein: CASSSLAGELFF
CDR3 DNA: TGTGCCAGCAGCTCCCTGGCCGGGGAGCTGTTTTTT

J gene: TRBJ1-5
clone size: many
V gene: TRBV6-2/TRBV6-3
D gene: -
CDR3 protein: CASSYGPTSQPQHF
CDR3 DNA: TGTGCCAGCAGTTACGGCCCCACGAGTCAGCCCCAGCATTTT

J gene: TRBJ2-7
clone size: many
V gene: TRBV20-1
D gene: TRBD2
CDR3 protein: CSARALGLGNEQYF
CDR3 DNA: TGCAGTGCTAGAGCCTTGGGACTAGGAAACGAGCAGTACTTC

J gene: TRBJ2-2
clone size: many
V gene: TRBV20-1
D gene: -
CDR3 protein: CSARDAGFTGELFF
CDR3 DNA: TGCAGTGCTAGAGATGCGGGGTTCACCGGGGAGCTGTTTTTT

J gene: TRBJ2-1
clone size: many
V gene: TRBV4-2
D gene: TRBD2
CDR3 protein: CASSQGGSGGFNEQFF
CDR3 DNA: TGTGCCAGCAGTCAAGGAGGCAGCGGGGGCTTCAATGAGCAGTTCTTC

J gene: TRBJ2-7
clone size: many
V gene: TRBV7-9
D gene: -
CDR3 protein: CASSLTPGPGEQYF
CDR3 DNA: TGTGCCAGCAGCTTAACTCCAGGGCCGGGGGAGCAGTACTTC

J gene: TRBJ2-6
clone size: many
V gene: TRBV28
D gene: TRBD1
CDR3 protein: CASGQGSSGANVLTF
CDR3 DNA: TGTGCCAGCGGACAGGGATCTTCTGGGGCCAACGTCCTGACTTTC

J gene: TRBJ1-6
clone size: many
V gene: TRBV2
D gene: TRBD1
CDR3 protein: CASRFSMGQAPHF
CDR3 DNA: TGTGCCAGCAGGTTCTCGATGGGACAGGCTCCCCACTTT

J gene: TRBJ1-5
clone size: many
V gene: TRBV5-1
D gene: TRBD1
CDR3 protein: CASSQETGSNQPQHF
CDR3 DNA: TGCGCCAGCAGCCAAGAGACAGGGAGCAATCAGCCCCAGCATTTT

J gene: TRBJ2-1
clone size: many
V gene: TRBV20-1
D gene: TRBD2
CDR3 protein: CSARATSGRLEQFF
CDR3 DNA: TGCAGTGCTAGAGCGACTAGCGGGCGTCTTGAGCAGTTCTTC

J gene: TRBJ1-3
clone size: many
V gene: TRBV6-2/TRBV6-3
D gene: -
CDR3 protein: CASSYSTRTGNTIYF
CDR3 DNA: TGTGCCAGCAGTTACTCGACCAGAACTGGAAACACCATATATTTT

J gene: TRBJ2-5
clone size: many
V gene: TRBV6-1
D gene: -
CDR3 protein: CASSVYETQYF
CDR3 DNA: TGTGCCAGCAGTGTCTACGAGACCCAGTACTTC

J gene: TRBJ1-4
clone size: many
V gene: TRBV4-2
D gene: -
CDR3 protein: CASSQVGGANEKLFF
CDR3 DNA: TGTGCCAGCAGCCAAGTCGGGGGGGCAAACGAAAAACTGTTTTTT

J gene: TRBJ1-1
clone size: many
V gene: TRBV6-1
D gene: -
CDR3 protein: CASSVEEGSNTEAFF
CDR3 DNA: TGTGCCAGCAGTGTAGAAGAGGGCTCGAACACTGAAGCTTTCTTT

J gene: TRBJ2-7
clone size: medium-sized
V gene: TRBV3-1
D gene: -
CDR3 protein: CASSPYNGGHEQYF
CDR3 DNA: TGTGCCAGCAGCCCCTACAATGGGGGCCACGAGCAGTACTTC

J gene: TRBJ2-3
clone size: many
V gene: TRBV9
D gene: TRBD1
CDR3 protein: CASSGGQDVDTDTQYF
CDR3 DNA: TGTGCCAGCAGCGGAGGACAGGACGTAGACACAGATACGCAGTATTTT

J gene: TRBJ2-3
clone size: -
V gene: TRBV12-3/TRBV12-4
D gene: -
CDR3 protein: CASSLLDSTQYF
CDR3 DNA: TGTGCCAGCAGTTTACTCGATTCGACGCAGTATTTT